This T cell receptor (beta chain) appears in the sequencing data of a study of cytomegalovirus exposure and HLA in healthy donors. Study outcomes and limitations: While the bulk of TCR sequences proved rare, some public TCRs turned up in many donors. Three CMV-associated chains were confirmed in vitro to be specific for CMV antigens.

Worth noting for this clone: The antigen is not known.

PCR employed 60 Vbeta and 13 Jbeta primers. The data were produced by immunoSEQ multiplex PCR, yet TCRdb's version contains in-frame clones alone and is incomplete. The sample shows under 200,000 clones, around 79% of them seen only once. What was sequenced was PBMCs. The TCR was taken from a woman aged 40 to 50 in good health and CMV-seronegative.

The CDR3 nucleotides are TGTGCCAGCGGGGGGGGGCTCGCAACTAATGAAAAACTGTTTTTT. Encoded protein: CASGGGLATNEKLFF. V gene TRBV28 combines with J gene TRBJ1-4; maybe TRBD1 (6 bases). V lost 8 bases to trimming and J lost 0 bases, with 13 bases between them. The CDR3 totals 15 residues. Germline V gene data show CDR1 as MDHEN and CDR2 as SYDVKM. Together with reference TRBV28 and TRBJ1-4, the CDR3 gives the full variable domain: DVKVTQSSRYLVKRTGEKVFLECVQDMDHENMFWYRQDPGLGLRLIYFSYDVKMKEKGDIPEGYSVSREKKERFSLILESASTNQTSMYLCASGGGLATNEKLFFGSGTQLSVL.